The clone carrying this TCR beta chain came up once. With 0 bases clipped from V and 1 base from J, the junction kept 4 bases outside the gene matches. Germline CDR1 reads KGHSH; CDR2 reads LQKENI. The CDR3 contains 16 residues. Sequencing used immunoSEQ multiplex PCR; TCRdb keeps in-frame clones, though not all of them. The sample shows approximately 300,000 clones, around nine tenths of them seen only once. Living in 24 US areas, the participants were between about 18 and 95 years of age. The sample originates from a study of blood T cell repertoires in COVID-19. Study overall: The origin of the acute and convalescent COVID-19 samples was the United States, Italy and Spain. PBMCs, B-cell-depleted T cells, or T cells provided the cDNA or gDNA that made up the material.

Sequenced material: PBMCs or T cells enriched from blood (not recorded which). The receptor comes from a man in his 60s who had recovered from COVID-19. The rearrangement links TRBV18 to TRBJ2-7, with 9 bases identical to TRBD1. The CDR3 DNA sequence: TGTGCCAGCTCACCACCGACCGGACAGGGGTCCTACGAGCAGTACTTC. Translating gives CASSPPTGQGSYEQYF. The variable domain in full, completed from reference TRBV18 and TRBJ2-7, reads NAGVMQNPRHLVRRRGQEARLRCSPMKGHSHVYWYRQLPEEGLKFMVYLQKENIIDESGMPKERFSAEFPKEGPSILRIQQVVRGDSAAYFCASSPPTGQGSYEQYFGPGTRLTVT.